One and the same sample provided the 7 T cell receptor beta chains below, sequenced in a study of blood T cell repertoires in COVID-19. Using immunoSEQ multiplex PCR, the repertoire was profiled, and TCRdb retains in-frame clones only, with some absent. This table holds 42,000 or so clones, 70% to 90% found once. Sequencing used peripheral blood. The receptor set was obtained from a human donor in a cohort sampled during active COVID-19.

The chain employs TRBV2 and TRBJ2-7; 9 bases map to TRBD1. V shed 3 bases, J shed 5 bases, and the junction held 8 bases outside the gene matches. CDR1 is SNHLY and CDR2 is FYNNEI in the germline V gene. This CDR3 region has 15 residues. As DNA, the CDR3 is TGTGCCAGCAGTGAGTGGAGACAGGGGGTGGACGAGCAGTACTTC. Its protein product is CASSEWRQGVDEQYF.

V gene TRBV5-3 combines with J gene TRBJ1-4; unclear D gene. TRBV5-3 is recorded as an ORF, its role being uncertain. Trimming removed 3 bases at V and 0 bases at J, with 24 bases between. The CDR3 contains 20 residues. The CDR3 reads CARSSTGKTGYKTTNEKLFF. The CDR3 region has the DNA TGTGCCAGAAGCTCTACGGGAAAAACGGGTTATAAGACAACTAATGAAAAACTGTTTTTT.

This chain links TRBV27 with TRBJ1-1; D remains unclear. Trimming took off 3 bases at V and 1 base at J, with 9 bases between the two ends. The germline V gene has CDR1 MNHEY and CDR2 SMNVEV (reference sequence). This CDR3 has 14 residues. The CDR3 DNA follows: TGTGCCAGCAGTTTTCGAACAGAGAACACTGAAGCTTTCTTT. Amino acids: CASSFRTENTEAFF.

CDR3 in amino acids: CASSPPRGQYEQYF. The DNA for the CDR3 is TGTGCCAGTAGTCCACCGAGGGGGCAGTACGAGCAGTACTTC. The chain joins TRBV19 to TRBJ2-7; the match to TRBD1 covers 7 bases. Germline loops: CDR1 LNHDA, CDR2 SQIVND (reference sequence). V dropped 5 bases and J dropped 4; count of bases not matched to a gene: 8. This CDR3 spans 14 amino acids.

This clone came up a few times. The rearrangement links TRBV18 to TRBJ2-2; a possible D gene is TRBD1 (6 bases). CDR3 size: 14 residues. With 5 bases removed from V and 4 bases from J, the gap between germline ends came to 11 bases. From germline, CDR1 is KGHSH and CDR2 LQKENI. The CDR3 is CASSLAQGTGELFF. Written as DNA, the CDR3 is TGTGCCAGCTCATTGGCACAGGGCACCGGGGAGCTGTTTTTT. The whole variable domain, remainder taken from reference TRBV18 and TRBJ2-2, is NAGVMQNPRHLVRRRGQEARLRCSPMKGHSHVYWYRQLPEEGLKFMVYLQKENIIDESGMPKERFSAEFPKEGPSILRIQQVVRGDSAAYFCASSLAQGTGELFFGEGSRLTVL.

The J gene is TRBJ2-7, the V gene TRBV5-1; 10 bases map to TRBD1. Unmatched junction bases numbered 4, after V lost 5 bases and J lost 2 bases. Per germline, CDR1 SGHRS and CDR2 YFSETQ. The CDR3 loop spans 14 amino acids. The DNA of the CDR3 is TGCGCCAGCAGATTCGGGACAGGGGCCTACGAGCAGTACTTC. Encoded protein: CASRFGTGAYEQYF. Drawing the rest from reference TRBV5-1 and TRBJ2-7, the complete variable domain is KAGVTQTPRYLIKTRGQQVTLSCSPISGHRSVSWYQQTPGQGLQFLFEYFSETQRNKGNFPGRFSGRQFSNSRSEMNVSTLELGDSALYLCASRFGTGAYEQYFGPGTRLTVT.

The J gene is TRBJ2-7, the V gene TRBV25-1, with D possibly TRBD2 on 5 matching bases. Germline CDR1 and CDR2: MGHDK and SYGVNS. V lost 8 bases and J lost 2, with 13 bases in between. The CDR3 covers 13 residues. The CDR3 sequence: CASHDYNTYEQYF. DNA of the CDR3: TGTGCCAGCCATGACTACAACACCTACGAGCAGTACTTC.